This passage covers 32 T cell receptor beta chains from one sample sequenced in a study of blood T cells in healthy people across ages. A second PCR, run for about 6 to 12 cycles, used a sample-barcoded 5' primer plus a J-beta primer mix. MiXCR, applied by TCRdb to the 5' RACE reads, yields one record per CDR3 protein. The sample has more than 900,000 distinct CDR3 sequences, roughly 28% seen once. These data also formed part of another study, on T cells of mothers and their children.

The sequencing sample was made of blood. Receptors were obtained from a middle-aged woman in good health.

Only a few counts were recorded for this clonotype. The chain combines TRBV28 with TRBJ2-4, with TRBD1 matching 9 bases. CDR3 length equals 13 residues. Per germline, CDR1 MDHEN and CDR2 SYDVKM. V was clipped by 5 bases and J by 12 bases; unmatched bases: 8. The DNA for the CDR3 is TGTGCCAGCAGTCTCAGGACAGGGGAAGATCAGTACTTC. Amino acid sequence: CASSLRTGEDQYF.

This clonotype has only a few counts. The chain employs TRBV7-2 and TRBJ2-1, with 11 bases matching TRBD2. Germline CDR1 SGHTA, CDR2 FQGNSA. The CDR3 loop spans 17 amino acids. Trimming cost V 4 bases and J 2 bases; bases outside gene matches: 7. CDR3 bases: TGTGCCAGCAGCTCCCGACTAGCGGGGTTTACCTACAATGAGCAGTTCTTC. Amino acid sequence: CASSSRLAGFTYNEQFF.

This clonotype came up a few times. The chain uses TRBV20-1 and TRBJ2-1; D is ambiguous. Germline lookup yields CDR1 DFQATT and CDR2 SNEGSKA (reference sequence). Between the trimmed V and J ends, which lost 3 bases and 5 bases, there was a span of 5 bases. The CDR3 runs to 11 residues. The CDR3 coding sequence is TGCAGTGCTAGGTTGGACAATGAGCAGTTCTTC. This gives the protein CSARLDNEQFF.

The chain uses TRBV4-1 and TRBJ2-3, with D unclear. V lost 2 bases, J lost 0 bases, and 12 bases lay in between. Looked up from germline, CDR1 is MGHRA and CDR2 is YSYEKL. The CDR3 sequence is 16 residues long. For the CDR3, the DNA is TGCGCCAGCAGCCAACCTCGTCGCGGTAGCACAGATACGCAGTATTTT. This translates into CASSQPRRGSTDTQYF.

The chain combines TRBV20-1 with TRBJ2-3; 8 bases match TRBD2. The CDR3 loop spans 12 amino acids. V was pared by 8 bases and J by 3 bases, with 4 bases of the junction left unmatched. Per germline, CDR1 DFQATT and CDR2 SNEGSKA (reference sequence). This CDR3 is CSREGLTDTQYF. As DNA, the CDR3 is TGCAGTCGGGAGGGGCTGACAGATACGCAGTATTTT.

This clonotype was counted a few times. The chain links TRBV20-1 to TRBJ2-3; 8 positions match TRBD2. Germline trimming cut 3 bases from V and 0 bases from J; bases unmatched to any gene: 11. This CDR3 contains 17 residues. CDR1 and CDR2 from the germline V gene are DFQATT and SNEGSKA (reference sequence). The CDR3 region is CSARERGSRPSTDTQYF. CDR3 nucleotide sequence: TGCAGTGCTAGGGAGCGGGGGTCGCGACCTAGCACAGATACGCAGTATTTT.

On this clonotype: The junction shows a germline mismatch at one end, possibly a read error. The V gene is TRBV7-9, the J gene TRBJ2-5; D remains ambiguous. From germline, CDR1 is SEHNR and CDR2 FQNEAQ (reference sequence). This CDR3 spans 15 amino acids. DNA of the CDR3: TGTGCCAGCACCTTATCCGCGACTGGTGGGGAGACCCAGTACTTC. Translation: CASTLSATGGETQYF. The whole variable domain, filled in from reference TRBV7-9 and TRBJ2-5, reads DTGVSQNPRHKITKRGQNVTFRCDPISEHNRLYWYRQTLGQGPEFLTYFQNEAQLEKSRLLSDRFSAERPKGSFSTLEIQRTEQGDSAMYLCASTLSATGGETQYFGPGTRLLVL.

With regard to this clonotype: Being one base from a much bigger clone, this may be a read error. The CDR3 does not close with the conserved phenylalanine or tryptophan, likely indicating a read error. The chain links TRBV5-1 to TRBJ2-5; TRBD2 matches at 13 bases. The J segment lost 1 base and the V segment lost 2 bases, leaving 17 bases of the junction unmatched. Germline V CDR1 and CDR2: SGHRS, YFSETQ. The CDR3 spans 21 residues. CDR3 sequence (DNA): TGCGCCAGCAGCTTCGGACTAGCGGGGGCCCGATCAATACATACCCAAGAGACCCAGTACTGC. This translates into CASSFGLAGARSIHTQETQYC.

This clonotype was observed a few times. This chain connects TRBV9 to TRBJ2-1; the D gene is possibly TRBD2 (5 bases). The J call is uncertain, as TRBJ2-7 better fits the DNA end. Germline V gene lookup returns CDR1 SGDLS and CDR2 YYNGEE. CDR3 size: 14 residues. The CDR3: CASSASGSYNEQYF. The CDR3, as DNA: TGTGCCAGCAGCGCGAGCGGATCCTACAATGAGCAGTACTTC.

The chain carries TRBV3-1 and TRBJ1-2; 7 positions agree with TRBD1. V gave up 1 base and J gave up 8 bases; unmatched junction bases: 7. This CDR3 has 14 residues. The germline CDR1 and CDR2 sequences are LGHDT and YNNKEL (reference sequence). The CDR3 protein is CASSQVEGAEGYTF. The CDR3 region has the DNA TGTGCCAGCAGCCAAGTTGAGGGGGCGGAAGGCTACACCTTC.

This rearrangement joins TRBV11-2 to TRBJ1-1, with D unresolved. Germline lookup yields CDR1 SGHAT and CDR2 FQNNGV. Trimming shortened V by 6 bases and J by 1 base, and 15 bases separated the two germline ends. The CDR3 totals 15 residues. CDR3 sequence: CASRSPGEPNTEAFF. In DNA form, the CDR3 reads TGTGCCAGCAGATCCCCCGGGGAACCGAACACTGAAGCTTTCTTT.

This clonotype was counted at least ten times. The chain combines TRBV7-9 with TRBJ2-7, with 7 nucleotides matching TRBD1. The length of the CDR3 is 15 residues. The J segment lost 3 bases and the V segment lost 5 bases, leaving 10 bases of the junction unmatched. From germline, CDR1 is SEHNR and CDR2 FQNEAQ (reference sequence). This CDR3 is CASSPGQEQGYEQYF. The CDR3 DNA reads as TGTGCCAGCAGCCCAGGACAGGAGCAGGGCTACGAGCAGTACTTC.

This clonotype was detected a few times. The CDR3 sequence is CASSSPRGHTDTQYF. Here the CDR3 DNA reads TGTGCCAGCAGCTCACCTCGGGGACACACAGATACGCAGTATTTT. The chain combines TRBV9 with TRBJ2-3; TRBD1 is a possible D gene (6 bases). The CDR3 is 15 residues long. V lost 4 bases to trimming and J lost 2 bases, with 14 bases between them. Germline V gives CDR1 SGDLS, CDR2 YYNGEE.

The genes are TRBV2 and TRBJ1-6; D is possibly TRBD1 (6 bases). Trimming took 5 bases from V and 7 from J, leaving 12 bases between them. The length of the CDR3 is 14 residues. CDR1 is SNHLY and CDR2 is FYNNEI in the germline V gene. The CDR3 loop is CASSRSQGNSPLHF. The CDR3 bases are TGTGCCAGCAGTCGGTCCCAGGGGAATTCACCCCTCCACTTT.

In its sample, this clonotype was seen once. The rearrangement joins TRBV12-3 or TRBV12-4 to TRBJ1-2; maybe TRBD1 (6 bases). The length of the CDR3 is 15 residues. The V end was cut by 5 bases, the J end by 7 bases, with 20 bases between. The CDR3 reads CASSGQGRYGAGYTF. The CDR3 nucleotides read TGTGCCAGCAGTGGTCAGGGGCGGTACGGGGCTGGCTACACCTTC.

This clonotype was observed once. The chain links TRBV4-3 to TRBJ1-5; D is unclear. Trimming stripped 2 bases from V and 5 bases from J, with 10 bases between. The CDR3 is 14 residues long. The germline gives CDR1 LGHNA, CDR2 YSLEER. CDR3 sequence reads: CASSQWIGDQPQHF. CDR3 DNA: TGCGCCAGCAGCCAATGGATAGGAGATCAGCCCCAGCATTTT.

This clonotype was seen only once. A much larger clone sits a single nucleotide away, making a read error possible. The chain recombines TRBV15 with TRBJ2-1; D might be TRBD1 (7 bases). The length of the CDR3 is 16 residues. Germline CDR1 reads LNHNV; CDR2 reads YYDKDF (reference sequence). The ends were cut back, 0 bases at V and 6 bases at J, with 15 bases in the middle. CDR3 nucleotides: TGTGCCACCAGCAGAGATCTGAGCAGGGGGGCCAATGAGCAGTTCTTC. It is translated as CATSRDLSRGANEQFF.

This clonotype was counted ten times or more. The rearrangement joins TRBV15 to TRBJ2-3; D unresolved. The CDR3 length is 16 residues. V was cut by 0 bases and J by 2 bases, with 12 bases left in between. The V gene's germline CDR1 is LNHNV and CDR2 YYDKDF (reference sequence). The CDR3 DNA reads TGTGCCACCAGCAGAGAAAGGAACAGCCTCACAGATACGCAGTATTTT. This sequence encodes CATSRERNSLTDTQYF.

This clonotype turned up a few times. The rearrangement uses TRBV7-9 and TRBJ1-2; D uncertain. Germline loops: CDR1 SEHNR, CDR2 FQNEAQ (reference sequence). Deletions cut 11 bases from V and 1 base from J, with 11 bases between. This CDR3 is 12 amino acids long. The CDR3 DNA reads TGTGCCGTGGCGAAAATTAACTATGGCTACACCTTC. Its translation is CAVAKINYGYTF.

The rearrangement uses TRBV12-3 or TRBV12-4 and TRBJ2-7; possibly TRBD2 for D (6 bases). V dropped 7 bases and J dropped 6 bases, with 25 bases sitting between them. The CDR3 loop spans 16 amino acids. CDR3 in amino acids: CASTLATSGRRAEQYF. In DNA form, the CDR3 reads TGTGCCAGCACCCTAGCGACCTCCGGGCGTAGAGCCGAGCAGTACTTC.

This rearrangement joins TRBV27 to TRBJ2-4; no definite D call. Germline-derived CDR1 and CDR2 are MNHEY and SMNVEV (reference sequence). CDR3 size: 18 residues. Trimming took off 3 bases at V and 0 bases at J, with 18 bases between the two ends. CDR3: CASSFASGQNAAKNIQYF. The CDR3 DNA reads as TGTGCCAGCAGTTTTGCCTCCGGGCAGAATGCAGCCAAAAACATTCAGTACTTC.

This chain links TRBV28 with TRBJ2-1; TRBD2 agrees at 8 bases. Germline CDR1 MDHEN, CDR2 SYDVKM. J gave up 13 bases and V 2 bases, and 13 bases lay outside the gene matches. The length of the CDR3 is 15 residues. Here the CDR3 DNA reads TGTGCCAGCAGTTTACCCACGGGGGGGACGGAGACCCAGTTCTTC. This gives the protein CASSLPTGGTETQFF. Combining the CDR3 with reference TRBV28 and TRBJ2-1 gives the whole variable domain DVKVTQSSRYLVKRTGEKVFLECVQDMDHENMFWYRQDPGLGLRLIYFSYDVKMKEKGDIPEGYSVSREKKERFSLILESASTNQTSMYLCASSLPTGGTETQFFGPGTRLTVL.

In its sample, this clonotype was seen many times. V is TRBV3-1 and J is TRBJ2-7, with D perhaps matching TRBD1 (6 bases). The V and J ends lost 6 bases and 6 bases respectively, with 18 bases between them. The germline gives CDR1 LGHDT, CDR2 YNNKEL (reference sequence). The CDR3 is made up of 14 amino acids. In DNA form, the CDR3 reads TGTGCCAGCAGGGAACAGGGACGAGGCAGCGAGCAGTACTTC. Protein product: CASREQGRGSEQYF.

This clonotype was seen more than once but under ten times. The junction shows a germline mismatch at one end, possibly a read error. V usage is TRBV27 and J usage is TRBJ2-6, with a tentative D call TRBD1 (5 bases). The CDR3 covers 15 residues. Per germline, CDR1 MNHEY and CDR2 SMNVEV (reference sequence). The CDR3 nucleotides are TGTACCAGCAGTCTGGACAACTCTGGGGCCAACGTCCTGACTTTC. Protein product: CTSSLDNSGANVLTF.

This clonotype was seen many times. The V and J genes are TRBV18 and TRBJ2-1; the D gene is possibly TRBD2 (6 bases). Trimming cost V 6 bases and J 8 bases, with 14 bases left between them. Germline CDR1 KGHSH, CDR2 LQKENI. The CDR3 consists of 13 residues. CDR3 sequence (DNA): TGTGCCAGCTCGGGCGGGGCCCGGGATGAGCAGTTCTTC. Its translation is CASSGGARDEQFF.

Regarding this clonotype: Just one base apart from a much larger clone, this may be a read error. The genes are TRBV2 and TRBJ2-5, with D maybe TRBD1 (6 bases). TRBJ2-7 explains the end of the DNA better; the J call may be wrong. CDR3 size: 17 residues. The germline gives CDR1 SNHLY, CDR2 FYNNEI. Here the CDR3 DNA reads TGTGCCAGCAGTGAAGCCGGGACAAGGTCGCTCCGTCACGAGCAGTACTTC. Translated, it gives CASSEAGTRSLRHEQYF.

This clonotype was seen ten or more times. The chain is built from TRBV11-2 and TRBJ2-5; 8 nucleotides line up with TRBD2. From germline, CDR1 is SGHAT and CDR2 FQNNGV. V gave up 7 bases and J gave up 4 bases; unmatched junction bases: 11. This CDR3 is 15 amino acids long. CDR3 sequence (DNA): TGTGCCAGCACCCCAAACGGGGGGGCGGGAGAGACCCAGTACTTC. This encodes CASTPNGGAGETQYF.

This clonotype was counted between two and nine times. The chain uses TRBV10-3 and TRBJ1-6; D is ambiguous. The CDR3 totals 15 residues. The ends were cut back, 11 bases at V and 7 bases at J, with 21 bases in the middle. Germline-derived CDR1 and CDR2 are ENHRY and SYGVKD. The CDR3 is CAARSTLKGNSPLHF. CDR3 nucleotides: TGTGCCGCACGTTCGACCCTTAAAGGAAATTCACCCCTCCACTTT.

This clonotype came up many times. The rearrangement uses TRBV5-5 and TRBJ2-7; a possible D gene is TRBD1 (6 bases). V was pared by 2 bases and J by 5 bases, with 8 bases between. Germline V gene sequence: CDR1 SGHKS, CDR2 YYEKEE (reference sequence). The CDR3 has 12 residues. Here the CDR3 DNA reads TGTGCCAGCAGCTTCAGGGGCGACGAGCAGTACTTC. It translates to CASSFRGDEQYF.

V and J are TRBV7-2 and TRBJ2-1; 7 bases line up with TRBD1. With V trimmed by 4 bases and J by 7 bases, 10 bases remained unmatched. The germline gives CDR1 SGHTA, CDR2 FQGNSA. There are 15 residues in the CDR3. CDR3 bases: TGTGCCAGCAGCTCACAGGGGATCGGGGAGAATGAGCAGTTCTTC. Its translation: CASSSQGIGENEQFF.

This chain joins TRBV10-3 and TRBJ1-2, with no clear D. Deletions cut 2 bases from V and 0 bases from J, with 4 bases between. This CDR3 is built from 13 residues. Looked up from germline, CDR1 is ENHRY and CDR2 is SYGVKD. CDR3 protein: CAISEGSNYGYTF. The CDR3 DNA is TGTGCCATCAGTGAGGGATCTAACTATGGCTACACCTTC.

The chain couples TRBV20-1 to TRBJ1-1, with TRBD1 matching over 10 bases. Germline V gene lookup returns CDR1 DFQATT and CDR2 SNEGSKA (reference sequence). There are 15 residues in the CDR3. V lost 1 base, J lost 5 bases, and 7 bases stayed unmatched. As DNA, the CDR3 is TGCAGTGCTAGAGCCGAGACAGGGGGCAAGACTGAAGCTTTCTTT. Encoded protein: CSARAETGGKTEAFF.